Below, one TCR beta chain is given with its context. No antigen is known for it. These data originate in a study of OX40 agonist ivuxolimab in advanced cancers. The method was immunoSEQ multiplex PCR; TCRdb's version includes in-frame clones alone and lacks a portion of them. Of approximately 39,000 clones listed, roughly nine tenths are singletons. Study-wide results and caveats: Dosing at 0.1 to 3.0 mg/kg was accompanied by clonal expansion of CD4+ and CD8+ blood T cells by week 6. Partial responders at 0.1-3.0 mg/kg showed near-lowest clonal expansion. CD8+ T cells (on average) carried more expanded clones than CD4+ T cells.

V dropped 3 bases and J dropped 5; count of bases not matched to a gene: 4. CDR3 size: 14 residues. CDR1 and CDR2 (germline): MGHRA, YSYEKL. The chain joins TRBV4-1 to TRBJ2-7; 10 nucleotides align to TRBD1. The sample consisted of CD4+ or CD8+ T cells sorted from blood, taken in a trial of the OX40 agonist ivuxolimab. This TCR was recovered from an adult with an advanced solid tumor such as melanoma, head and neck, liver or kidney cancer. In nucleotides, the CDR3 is TGCGCCAGCAGCCAGGGTGGGACAGGGGACGAGCAGTACTTC. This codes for CASSQGGTGDEQYF.